This TCR beta chain originates from a study of CD8+CD57+ T cells in acquired aplastic anemia. For CDR3 and TCR beta VDJ profiling, genomic DNA was the template used. Each CDR3 protein is one row after TCRdb ran MiXCR on the reads. This table has hundreds of thousands of distinct CDR3 sequences, more than 45% appearing once. Patients picked for sequencing had shown CD8+CD57+ cell expansion detected by flow cytometry. Patients had not yet gotten any therapy when their blood was taken for sampling. V lost 7 bases and J 1 base, leaving 10 bases between the germline ends. This CDR3 is 13 amino acids long. Germline V lookup: CDR1 MNHEY, CDR2 SVGEGT.

The V call is TRBV6-2 or TRBV6-3, the J call TRBJ1-1, with unresolved D. The TCR was taken from a human donor with aplastic anemia. The sample taken for sequencing was sorted CD4+, CD8+, or CD8+CD57+ T cells (not recorded which) from PBMCs. The CDR3 sequence: CASTSSENTEAFF. The CDR3 DNA follows: TGTGCCAGCACCTCCAGTGAGAACACTGAAGCTTTCTTT.